Following are 18 T cell receptor beta chains from one sample sequenced in a study of blood T cell repertoires in COVID-19. Using immunoSEQ multiplex PCR, the repertoire was profiled, and TCRdb retains in-frame clones only, with some absent. The sample contains 150,000 to 200,000 clones, 92% of which appear only once. The specimen was peripheral blood. The origin of the receptors is a young man with COVID-19, enrolled during active disease.

This clone showed up just once. V usage is TRBV24-1 and J usage is TRBJ2-7; tentative D call: TRBD2 (5 bases). In germline, CDR1 is KGHDR, CDR2 SFDVKD. Trimming took 0 bases from V and 8 from J, leaving 7 bases between them. CDR3 length equals 12 residues. CDR3 region: CATSDLRGQQYF. CDR3 nucleotides: TGTGCCACCAGTGATTTGAGAGGGCAGCAGTACTTC.

This clone was seen only a few times. The genes are TRBV19 and TRBJ1-6; possible D gene TRBD1, 6 bases. V was trimmed by 1 base and J by 6 bases, leaving 10 bases between them. This CDR3 contains 15 residues. Germline V gene sequence: CDR1 LNHDA, CDR2 SQIVND (reference sequence). The CDR3 here is CASSIAGAINSPLHF. The CDR3 DNA sequence: TGTGCCAGTAGTATAGCAGGGGCGATTAATTCACCCCTCCACTTT.

This clone was counted only a few times. The chain couples TRBV7-6 to TRBJ2-1; 7 positions match TRBD2. The CDR3 is made up of 16 amino acids. Germline V gives CDR1 SGHVS, CDR2 FNYEAQ. V lost 7 bases, J lost 5 bases, and 14 bases stayed unmatched. CDR3 DNA: TGTGCCAGCACCCCCATCAGGGCTAGCGGAAACAATGAGCAGTTCTTC. Translating it yields CASTPIRASGNNEQFF.

A single count supports this clone. The chain has TRBV18 and TRBJ2-1, with 10 nucleotides matching TRBD2. V lost 6 bases, J lost 7 bases, and 9 bases stayed unmatched. Germline CDR1 and CDR2: KGHSH and LQKENI. The CDR3 contains 15 residues. The DNA of the CDR3 is TGTGCCAGCTCCCCGACTAGCGGGTTTTGGAATGAGCAGTTCTTC. Its protein product is CASSPTSGFWNEQFF.

V gene TRBV2 combines with J gene TRBJ2-7, with 7 bases lining up with TRBD2. The length of the CDR3 is 16 residues. Looked up from germline, CDR1 is SNHLY and CDR2 is FYNNEI. V lost 3 bases and J lost 0; bases outside the gene matches: 8. The CDR3 is CASSERRAGSSYEQYF. CDR3 sequence (DNA): TGTGCCAGCAGTGAGAGGAGAGCGGGAAGCTCCTACGAGCAGTACTTC.

The DNA of the CDR3 is TGCGCCAGCAGCCGACCCGGGGGAGGGACAGATACGCAGTATTTT. Its protein is CASSRPGGGTDTQYF. This sequence joins TRBV5-1 and TRBJ2-3, with 7 nucleotides matching TRBD2. The CDR3 sequence is 15 residues long. Looked up from germline, CDR1 is SGHRS and CDR2 is YFSETQ. With 4 bases clipped from V and 3 bases from J, the junction kept 8 bases outside the gene matches.

This clone was counted once. V usage is TRBV13 and J usage is TRBJ1-2, with D possibly TRBD1 on 6 matching bases. This CDR3 is built from 14 residues. Trimming stripped 4 bases from V and 4 bases from J, with 13 bases between. The germline V gene encodes CDR1 PRHDT and CDR2 FYEKMQ (reference sequence). The CDR3 nucleotides read TGTGCCAGCAGCTCCAGGACAGACGGCTATGGCTACACCTTC. Its protein is CASSSRTDGYGYTF.

This chain connects TRBV9 to TRBJ2-7; tentatively, D is TRBD2 (7 bases). Trimming shortened V by 0 bases and J by 5 bases, and 15 bases separated the two germline ends. Germline V CDR1 and CDR2: SGDLS, YYNGEE. CDR3 length equals 15 residues. CDR3 loop: CASSVATGGHNEQYF. CDR3 bases: TGTGCCAGCAGCGTAGCTACCGGGGGGCATAACGAGCAGTACTTC.

The chain employs TRBV27 and TRBJ1-1; a weak D match, TRBD1 (6 bases). Trimming removed 5 bases from V and 1 base from J, with 11 bases in between. The CDR3 length is 14 residues. From germline, CDR1 is MNHEY and CDR2 SMNVEV (reference sequence). For the CDR3, the DNA is TGTGCCAGCAGTGTCAGAGGGGGGAACACTGAAGCTTTCTTT. This encodes CASSVRGGNTEAFF.

This sequence joins TRBV3-1 (or the pseudogene TRBV3-2) and TRBJ2-1; the match to TRBD2 covers 8 bases. The V gene end was trimmed by 4 bases and the J gene end by 4 bases; junction bases not matched to a gene: 9. This CDR3 is built from 16 residues. The germline V gene has CDR1 LGHDT and CDR2 YNNKEL (reference sequence). The CDR3 loop reads CASSRNLAGQYNEQFF. The CDR3 DNA follows: TGTGCCAGCAGCCGGAACTTAGCGGGACAATACAATGAGCAGTTCTTC.

V gene TRBV6-5 combines with J gene TRBJ1-5; possible D gene TRBD1, 5 bases. The CDR3 runs 15 residues. The germline V gene has CDR1 MNHEY and CDR2 SVGAGI. Trimming removed 5 bases at V and 1 base at J, with 12 bases between. The CDR3 region has the DNA TGTGCCAGCAGTCCGATAAGACAGAGCAATCAGCCCCAGCATTTT. It encodes CASSPIRQSNQPQHF.

This clone was seen once. This chain uses TRBV19 with TRBJ1-4, with D uncertain. Germline CDR1 LNHDA, CDR2 SQIVND (reference sequence). There are 17 residues in the CDR3. Between the trimmed V and J ends, which lost 4 bases and 2 bases, there was a span of 17 bases. CDR3 in amino acids: CASSNRGIEGTNEKLFF. The DNA of the CDR3 is TGTGCCAGTAGTAATCGGGGAATTGAAGGCACTAATGAAAAACTGTTTTTT.

V is TRBV9 and J is TRBJ1-1, with TRBD1 as a possible D gene (6 bases). This CDR3 has 17 amino acids. V lost 0 bases, J lost 5 bases, and 20 bases lay in between. Per the germline V gene, CDR1 is SGDLS and CDR2 is YYNGEE. CDR3 loop: CASSVGTGGQGLTEAFF. In DNA, the CDR3 is TGTGCCAGCAGCGTAGGTACGGGGGGCCAGGGATTAACTGAAGCTTTCTTT.

The V call is TRBV24-1, the J call TRBJ2-1, with no clear D. There are 15 residues in the CDR3. V lost 0 bases and J lost 0, with 5 bases in between. CDR1 is KGHDR and CDR2 is SFDVKD in the germline V gene. The CDR3 region is CATSDLASSYNEQFF. The CDR3 bases are TGTGCCACCAGTGATTTGGCGAGCTCCTACAATGAGCAGTTCTTC.

The chain couples TRBV19 to TRBJ2-7, with 9 nucleotides matching TRBD1. CDR1 is LNHDA, CDR2 SQIVND, per germline (reference sequence). Trimming at V came to 5 bases and at J to 1 base, leaving 9 bases not matched to a gene. This CDR3 has 16 amino acids. CDR3 nucleotides: TGTGCCAGTAGTTTCCGGACAGGGGACAATTCCTACGAGCAGTACTTC. It encodes CASSFRTGDNSYEQYF.

V gene TRBV2 combines with J gene TRBJ1-2, with 7 bases identical to TRBD1. The CDR3 extends over 14 amino acids. CDR1 is SNHLY and CDR2 is FYNNEI in the germline V gene. With 2 bases clipped from V and 4 bases from J, the junction kept 4 bases outside the gene matches. CDR3 region: CASSERGLIYGYTF. The CDR3 DNA is TGTGCCAGCAGTGAAAGGGGGCTGATCTATGGCTACACCTTC.

The rearrangement joins TRBV28 to TRBJ1-5; 7 positions match TRBD1. CDR1 and CDR2 from the germline V gene are MDHEN and SYDVKM. CDR3 length: 15 amino acids. With V trimmed by 4 bases and J by 1 base, 4 bases remained unmatched. This chain's CDR3 is CASSSPGGSNQPQHF. The CDR3 DNA sequence: TGTGCCAGCAGTTCCCCAGGGGGGAGCAATCAGCCCCAGCATTTT.

This clone came up a few times. This chain connects TRBV5-4 to TRBJ2-7; TRBD2 might be the D (5 bases). This CDR3 has 14 amino acids. CDR1 and CDR2 (germline): SGHNT, YYREEE (reference sequence). The V and J ends lost 4 bases and 3 bases respectively, with 14 bases between them. The CDR3 DNA is TGTGCCAGCAGCCCTGGCCACCGGGACTACGAGCAGTACTTC. It codes for CASSPGHRDYEQYF.